The present T cell receptor (beta chain) was sequenced within a study of molecular identifiers for immune sequencing clone quantification. General study findings and limits: Same-barcode identical TCR molecules could make highly expanded clones look smaller than they are.

TCRdb itself ran the PCR reads through MiXCR, one entry per CDR3 protein. The sample lists about 320,000 distinct CDR3 sequences, roughly 23% seen once, with roughly 0.86% in the top ten. This CDR3 is built from 15 residues. Losses at the gene ends were 6 bases for V and 2 bases for J; bases not matched to a gene: 6. This clonotype was detected ten times or more. Its specificity is unknown. Sample: naive CD8+ T cells from blood, with Jurkat cell RNA spiked in. Described subset: FACS-sorted CD8+CD4-CCR7+CD45RA+ naive T cells. This clonotype originated in a human donor in good health. Some libraries in this study had Jurkat cell RNA spiked in. The chain uses TRBV12-3 or TRBV12-4 and TRBJ2-3; 9 bases map to TRBD1. The CDR3 DNA reads as TGTGCCAGCAGCATAACAGGGGGCTTCACAGATACGCAGTATTTT. It yields the protein CASSITGGFTDTQYF.